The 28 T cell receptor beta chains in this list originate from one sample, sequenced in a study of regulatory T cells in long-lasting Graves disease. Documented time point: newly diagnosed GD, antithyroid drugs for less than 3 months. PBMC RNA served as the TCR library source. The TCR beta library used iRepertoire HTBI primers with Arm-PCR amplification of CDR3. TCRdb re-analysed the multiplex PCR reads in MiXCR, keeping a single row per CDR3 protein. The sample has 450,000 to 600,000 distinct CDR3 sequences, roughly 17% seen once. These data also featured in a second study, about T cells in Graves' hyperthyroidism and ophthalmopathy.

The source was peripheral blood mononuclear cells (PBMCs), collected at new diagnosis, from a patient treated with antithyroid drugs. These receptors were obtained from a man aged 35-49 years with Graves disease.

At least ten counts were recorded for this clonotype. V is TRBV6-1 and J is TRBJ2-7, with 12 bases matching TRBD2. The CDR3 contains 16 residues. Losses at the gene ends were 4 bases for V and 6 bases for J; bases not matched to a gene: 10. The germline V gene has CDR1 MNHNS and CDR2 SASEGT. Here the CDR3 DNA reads TGTGCCAGCAGTGGGGACCGGACTAGCGGGAAAGGCGAGCAGTACTTC. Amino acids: CASSGDRTSGKGEQYF.

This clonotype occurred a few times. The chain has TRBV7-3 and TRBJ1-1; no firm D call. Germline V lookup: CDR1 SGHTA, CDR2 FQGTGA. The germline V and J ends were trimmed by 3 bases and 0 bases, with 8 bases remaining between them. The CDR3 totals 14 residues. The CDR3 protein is CASSFGPLNTEAFF. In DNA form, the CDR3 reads TGTGCCAGCAGCTTCGGGCCTCTGAACACTGAAGCTTTCTTT.

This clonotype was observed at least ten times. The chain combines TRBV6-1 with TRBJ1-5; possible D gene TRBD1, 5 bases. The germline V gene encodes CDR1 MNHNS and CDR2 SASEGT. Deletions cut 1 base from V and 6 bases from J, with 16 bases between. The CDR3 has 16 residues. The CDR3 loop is CASSEVPGPLGQPQHF. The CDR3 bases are TGTGCCAGCAGTGAAGTTCCAGGGCCCTTGGGTCAGCCCCAGCATTTT.

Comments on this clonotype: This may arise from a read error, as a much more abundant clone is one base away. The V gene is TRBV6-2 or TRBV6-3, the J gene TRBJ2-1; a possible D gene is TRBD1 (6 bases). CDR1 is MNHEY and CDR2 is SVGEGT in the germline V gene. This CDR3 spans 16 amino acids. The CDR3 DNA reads TGTGCCAGCTGTTACAAGGACAGAGCTCCCTACAATGAGCAGTTCTTC. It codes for CASCYKDRAPYNEQFF.

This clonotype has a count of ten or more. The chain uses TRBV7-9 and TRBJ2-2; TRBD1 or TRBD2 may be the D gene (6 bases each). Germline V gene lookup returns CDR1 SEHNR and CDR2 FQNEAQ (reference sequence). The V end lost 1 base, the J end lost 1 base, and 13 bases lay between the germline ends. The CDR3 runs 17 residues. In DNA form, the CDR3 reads TGTGCCAGCAGCTTAGGGGGGCTAGCGAAGAACACCGGGGAGCTGTTTTTT. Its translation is CASSLGGLAKNTGELFF. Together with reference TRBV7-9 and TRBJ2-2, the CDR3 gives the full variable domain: DTGVSQNPRHKITKRGQNVTFRCDPISEHNRLYWYRQTLGQGPEFLTYFQNEAQLEKSRLLSDRFSAERPKGSFSTLEIQRTEQGDSAMYLCASSLGGLAKNTGELFFGEGSRLTVL.

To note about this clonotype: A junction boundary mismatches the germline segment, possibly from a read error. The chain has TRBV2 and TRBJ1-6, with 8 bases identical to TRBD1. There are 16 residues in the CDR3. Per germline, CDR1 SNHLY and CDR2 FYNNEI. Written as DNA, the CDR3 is TGTGCCAGCGGCACCTTGGACAGGGACTATAAATCACCCCTCCACTTT. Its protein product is CASGTLDRDYKSPLHF.

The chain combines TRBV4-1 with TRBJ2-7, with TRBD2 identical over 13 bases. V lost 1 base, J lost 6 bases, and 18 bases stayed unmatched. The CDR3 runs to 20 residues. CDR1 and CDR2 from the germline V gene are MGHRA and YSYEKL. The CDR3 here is CASSQVAGQVGLAGVGEQYF. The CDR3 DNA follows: TGCGCCAGCAGCCAAGTAGCCGGACAGGTAGGACTAGCGGGAGTAGGCGAGCAGTACTTC.

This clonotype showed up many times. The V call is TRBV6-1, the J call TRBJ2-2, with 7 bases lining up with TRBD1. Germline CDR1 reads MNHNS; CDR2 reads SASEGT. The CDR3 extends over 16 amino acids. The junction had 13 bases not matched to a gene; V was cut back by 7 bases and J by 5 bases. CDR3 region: CASTQTGQRGTGELFF. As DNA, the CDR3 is TGTGCCAGCACCCAGACAGGGCAACGAGGGACCGGGGAGCTGTTTTTT.

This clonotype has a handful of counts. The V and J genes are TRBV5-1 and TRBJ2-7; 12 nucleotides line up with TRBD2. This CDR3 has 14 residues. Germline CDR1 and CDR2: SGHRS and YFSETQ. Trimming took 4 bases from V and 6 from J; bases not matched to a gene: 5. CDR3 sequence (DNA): TGCGCCAGCAGCCTCCGGACTAGCGGGACCGAGCAGTACTTC. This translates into CASSLRTSGTEQYF. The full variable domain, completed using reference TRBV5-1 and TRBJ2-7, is KAGVTQTPRYLIKTRGQQVTLSCSPISGHRSVSWYQQTPGQGLQFLFEYFSETQRNKGNFPGRFSGRQFSNSRSEMNVSTLELGDSALYLCASSLRTSGTEQYFGPGTRLTVT.

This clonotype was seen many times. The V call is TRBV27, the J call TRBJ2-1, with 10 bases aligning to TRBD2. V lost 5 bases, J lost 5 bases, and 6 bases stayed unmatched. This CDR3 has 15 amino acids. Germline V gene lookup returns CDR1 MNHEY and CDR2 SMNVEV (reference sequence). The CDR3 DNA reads TGTGCCAGCAGTCTTACTAGCGGGACCAACAATGAGCAGTTCTTC. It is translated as CASSLTSGTNNEQFF.

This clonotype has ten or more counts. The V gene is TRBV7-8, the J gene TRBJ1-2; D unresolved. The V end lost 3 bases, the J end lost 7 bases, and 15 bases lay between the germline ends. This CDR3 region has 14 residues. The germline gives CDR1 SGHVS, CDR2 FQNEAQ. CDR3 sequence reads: CASSFGRADRGYTF. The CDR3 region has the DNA TGTGCCAGCAGCTTCGGTAGGGCAGATCGTGGCTACACCTTC.

The CDR3 region has the DNA TGTGCCAGTAGTATTTACGAACAGGGCCCAAGATATGGCTACACCTTC. This codes for CASSIYEQGPRYGYTF. The chain combines TRBV19 with TRBJ1-2, with a tentative D call TRBD1 (6 bases). The CDR3 covers 16 residues. V was cut by 3 bases and J by 5 bases, with 19 bases left in between. From germline, CDR1 is LNHDA and CDR2 SQIVND (reference sequence). The full variable domain, with the rest looked up from reference TRBV19 and TRBJ1-2, is DGGITQSPKYLFRKEGQNVTLSCEQNLNHDAMYWYRQDPGQGLRLIYYSQIVNDFQKGDIAEGYSVSREKKESFPLTVTSAQKNPTAFYLCASSIYEQGPRYGYTFGSGTRLTVV.

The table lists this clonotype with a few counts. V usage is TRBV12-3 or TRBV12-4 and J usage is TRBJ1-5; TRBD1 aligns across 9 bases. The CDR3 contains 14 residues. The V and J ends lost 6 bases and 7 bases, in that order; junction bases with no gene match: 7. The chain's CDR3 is CASRGDRAGQPQHF. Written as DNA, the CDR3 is TGTGCCAGCAGGGGGGACAGGGCTGGGCAGCCCCAGCATTTT.

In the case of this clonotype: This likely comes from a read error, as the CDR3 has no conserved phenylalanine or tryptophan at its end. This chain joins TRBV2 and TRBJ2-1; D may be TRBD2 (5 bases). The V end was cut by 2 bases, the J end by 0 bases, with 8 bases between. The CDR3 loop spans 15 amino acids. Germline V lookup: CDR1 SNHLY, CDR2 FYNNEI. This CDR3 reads CASSELANSYNEQFL. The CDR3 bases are TGTGCCAGCAGTGAATTAGCGAACTCCTACAATGAGCAGTTCCTC.

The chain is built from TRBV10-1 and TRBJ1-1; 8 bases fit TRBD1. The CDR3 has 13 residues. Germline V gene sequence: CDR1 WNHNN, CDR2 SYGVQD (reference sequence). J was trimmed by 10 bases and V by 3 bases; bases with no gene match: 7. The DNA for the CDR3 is TGCGCCAGCAGTGACCAGGGGGCTAGTGGAGCTTTCTTT. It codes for CASSDQGASGAFF.

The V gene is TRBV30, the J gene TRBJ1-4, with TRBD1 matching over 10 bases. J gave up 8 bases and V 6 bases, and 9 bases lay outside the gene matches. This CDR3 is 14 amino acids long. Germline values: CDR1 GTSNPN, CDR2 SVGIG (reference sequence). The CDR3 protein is CACQPGTGAEKLFF. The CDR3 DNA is TGTGCCTGTCAACCCGGGACAGGGGCGGAAAAACTGTTTTTT.

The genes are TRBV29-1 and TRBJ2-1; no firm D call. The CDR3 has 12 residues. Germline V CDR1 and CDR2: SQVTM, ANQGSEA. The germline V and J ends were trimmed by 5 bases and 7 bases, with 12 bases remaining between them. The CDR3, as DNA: TGCAGCGTTAAAAGGAGCAGAAATGAGCAGTTCTTC. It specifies CSVKRSRNEQFF.

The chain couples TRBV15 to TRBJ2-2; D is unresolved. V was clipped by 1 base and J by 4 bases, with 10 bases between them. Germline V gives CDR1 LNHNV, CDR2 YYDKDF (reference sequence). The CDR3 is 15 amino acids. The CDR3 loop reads CATSRAGPSTGELFF. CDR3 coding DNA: TGTGCCACCAGCAGAGCCGGGCCGAGCACCGGGGAGCTGTTTTTT. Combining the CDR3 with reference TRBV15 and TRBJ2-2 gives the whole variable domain DAMVIQNPRYQVTQFGKPVTLSCSQTLNHNVMYWYQQKSSQAPKLLFHYYDKDFNNEADTPDNFQSRRPNTSFCFLDIRSPGLGDTAMYLCATSRAGPSTGELFFGEGSRLTVL.

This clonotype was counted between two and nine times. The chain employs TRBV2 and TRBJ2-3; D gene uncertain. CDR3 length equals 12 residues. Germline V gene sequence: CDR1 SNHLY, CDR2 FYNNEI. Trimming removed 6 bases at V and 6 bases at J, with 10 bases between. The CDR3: CASRVLRDTQYF. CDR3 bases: TGTGCCAGCAGGGTTCTCCGGGATACGCAGTATTTT.

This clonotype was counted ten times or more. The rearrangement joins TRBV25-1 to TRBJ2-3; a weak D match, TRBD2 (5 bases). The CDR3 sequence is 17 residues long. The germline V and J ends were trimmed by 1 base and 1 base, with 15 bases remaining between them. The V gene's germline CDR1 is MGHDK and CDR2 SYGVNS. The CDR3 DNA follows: TGTGCCAGCAGTGAATTATTTTTTCGGGAAGGCACAGATACGCAGTATTTT. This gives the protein CASSELFFREGTDTQYF.

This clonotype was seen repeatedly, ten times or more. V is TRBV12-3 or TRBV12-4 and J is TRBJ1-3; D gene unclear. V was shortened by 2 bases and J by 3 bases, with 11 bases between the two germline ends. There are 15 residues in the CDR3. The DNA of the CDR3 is TGTGCCAGCAGTTTATGGCGATCGTATGGAAACACCATATATTTT. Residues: CASSLWRSYGNTIYF.

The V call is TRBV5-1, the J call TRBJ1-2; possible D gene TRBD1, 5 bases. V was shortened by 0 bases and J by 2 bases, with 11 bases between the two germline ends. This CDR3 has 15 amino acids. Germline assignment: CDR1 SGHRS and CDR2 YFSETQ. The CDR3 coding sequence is TGCGCCAGCAGCTTGGGACAGACCTTGAACTATGGCTACACCTTC. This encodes CASSLGQTLNYGYTF.

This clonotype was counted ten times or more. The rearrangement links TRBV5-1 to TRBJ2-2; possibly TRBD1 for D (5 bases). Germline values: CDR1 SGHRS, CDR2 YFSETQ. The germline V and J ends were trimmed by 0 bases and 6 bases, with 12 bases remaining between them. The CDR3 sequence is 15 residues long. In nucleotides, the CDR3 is TGCGCCAGCAGCTTGGAAGGGGTCCACGCCGGGGAGCTGTTTTTT. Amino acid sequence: CASSLEGVHAGELFF.

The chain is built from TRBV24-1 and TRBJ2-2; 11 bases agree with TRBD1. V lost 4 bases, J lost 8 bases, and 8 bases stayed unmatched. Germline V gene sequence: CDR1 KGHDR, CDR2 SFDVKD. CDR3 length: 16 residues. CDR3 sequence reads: CATSDQDRGLSGELFF. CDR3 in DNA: TGTGCCACCAGTGACCAGGACAGGGGGCTATCGGGGGAGCTGTTTTTT.

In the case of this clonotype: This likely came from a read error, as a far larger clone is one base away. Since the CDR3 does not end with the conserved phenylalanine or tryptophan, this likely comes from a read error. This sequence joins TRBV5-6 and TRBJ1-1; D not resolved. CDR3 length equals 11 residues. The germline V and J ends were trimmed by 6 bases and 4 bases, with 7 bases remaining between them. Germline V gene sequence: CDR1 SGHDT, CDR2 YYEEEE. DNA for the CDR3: TGTGCCAGCACTTCCTTCACTGAAGCTTTCTCT. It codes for CASTSFTEAFS.

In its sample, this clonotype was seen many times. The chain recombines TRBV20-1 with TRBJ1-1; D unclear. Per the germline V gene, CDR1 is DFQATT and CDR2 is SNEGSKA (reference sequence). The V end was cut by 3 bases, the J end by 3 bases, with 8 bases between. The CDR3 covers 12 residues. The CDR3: CSASRVDTEAFF. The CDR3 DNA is TGCAGTGCTAGTAGGGTGGACACTGAAGCTTTCTTT.

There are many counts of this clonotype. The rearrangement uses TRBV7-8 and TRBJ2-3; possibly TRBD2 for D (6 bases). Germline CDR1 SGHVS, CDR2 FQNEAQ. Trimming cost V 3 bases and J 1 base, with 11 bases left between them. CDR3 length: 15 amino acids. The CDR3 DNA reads TGTGCCAGCAGCTTGTCGGCTAGCGGCACAGATACGCAGTATTTT. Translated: CASSLSASGTDTQYF.

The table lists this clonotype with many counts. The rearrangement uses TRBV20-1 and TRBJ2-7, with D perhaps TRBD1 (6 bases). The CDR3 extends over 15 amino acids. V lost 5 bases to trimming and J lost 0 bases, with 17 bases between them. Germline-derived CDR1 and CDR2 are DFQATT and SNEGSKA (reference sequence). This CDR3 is CSALNREHSSYEQYF. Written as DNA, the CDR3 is TGCAGTGCTCTCAACAGGGAACACAGCTCCTACGAGCAGTACTTC.